The 11 T cell receptor beta chains below come from one sample, sequenced in a study of T cell changes during pregnancy in multiple sclerosis. TCRdb's copy holds only in-frame clones and misses some; the assay was immunoSEQ multiplex PCR. The table has about 73,000 clones, about 90% seen once. This material consisted of peripheral blood, taken after pregnancy. The receptors derive from a female donor in good health, enrolled as a control in a pregnancy study.

The chain employs TRBV19 and TRBJ1-5; 7 bases agree with TRBD1. CDR3 size: 14 residues. Germline-derived CDR1 and CDR2 are LNHDA and SQIVND (reference sequence). V was clipped by 3 bases and J by 5 bases; unmatched bases: 4. The CDR3 DNA is TGTGCCAGTAGTATGAGACAGGGCGATCAGCCCCAGCATTTT. It codes for CASSMRQGDQPQHF.

The chain joins TRBV27 to TRBJ1-6; perhaps TRBD1 as D (5 bases). The germline gives CDR1 MNHEY, CDR2 SMNVEV (reference sequence). V lost 5 bases and J lost 10, with 21 bases in between. The CDR3 has 16 amino acids. This chain's CDR3 is CASSMGVGGKESPLHF. The CDR3 DNA sequence: TGTGCCAGCAGTATGGGGGTGGGGGGGAAAGAATCACCCCTCCACTTT.

The V gene is TRBV10-3, the J gene TRBJ2-3, with 7 bases lining up with TRBD2. The CDR3 runs to 14 residues. Germline-derived CDR1 and CDR2 are ENHRY and SYGVKD. The V and J ends lost 3 bases and 4 bases, in that order; junction bases with no gene match: 4. This chain's CDR3 is CAISESGAPDTQYF. The CDR3 DNA is TGTGCCATCAGTGAAAGCGGGGCCCCAGATACGCAGTATTTT.

This clone was counted between two and nine times. The rearrangement links TRBV2 to TRBJ1-1; TRBD1 is a possible D gene (5 bases). This CDR3 comprises 15 residues. The V end was cut by 4 bases, the J end by 0 bases, with 12 bases between. The germline V gene encodes CDR1 SNHLY and CDR2 FYNNEI. CDR3 in DNA: TGTGCCAGCAGTGGGCCAGGGTGGATGAACACTGAAGCTTTCTTT. This gives the protein CASSGPGWMNTEAFF.

The chain couples TRBV6-1 to TRBJ1-5; no clear D. In germline, CDR1 is MNHNS, CDR2 SASEGT. The germline V and J ends were trimmed by 6 bases and 2 bases, with 14 bases remaining between them. The CDR3 spans 15 residues. CDR3 loop: CASRYDPRGNQPQHF. The CDR3 DNA is TGTGCCAGCAGATATGACCCCCGGGGCAATCAGCCCCAGCATTTT.

This chain uses TRBV6-5 with TRBJ2-5, with D possibly TRBD1 on 6 matching bases. CDR1 MNHEY and CDR2 SVGAGI come from the germline V gene. The CDR3 length is 15 residues. Between the trimmed V and J ends, which lost 6 bases and 7 bases, there was a span of 21 bases. This CDR3 is CASSEKTQGWGTQYF. CDR3 bases: TGTGCCAGCAGCGAAAAAACCCAGGGGTGGGGGACCCAGTACTTC.

The chain joins TRBV6-5 to TRBJ1-1; 9 bases align to TRBD1. The CDR3 contains 13 residues. Trimming took 6 bases from V and 7 from J; bases not matched to a gene: 6. Looked up from germline, CDR1 is MNHEY and CDR2 is SVGAGI. The CDR3 region is CASRDRGEIEAFF. The CDR3 DNA sequence: TGTGCCAGCAGAGACAGGGGGGAGATTGAAGCTTTCTTT.

With respect to this clone: One end of the junction is discordant with germline, which a read error may explain. This chain links TRBV5-6 with TRBJ2-7; 7 nucleotides agree with TRBD1. Looked up from germline, CDR1 is SGHDT and CDR2 is YYEEEE. The CDR3 loop spans 13 amino acids. Written as DNA, the CDR3 is TGTGCCAGCAGCTTGGGACAGGGTGGGATCCTTCTATTC. Its translation is CASSLGQGGILLF. The full variable domain, with the rest looked up from reference TRBV5-6 and TRBJ2-7, is DAGVTQSPTHLIKTRGQQVTLRCSPKSGHDTVSWYQQALGQGPQFIFQYYEEEERQRGNFPDRFSGHQFPNYSSELNVNALLLGDSALYLCASSLGQGGILLFGPGTRLTVT.

There are a few counts of this clone. The rearrangement joins TRBV5-6 to TRBJ2-2, with D possibly matching TRBD2 (6 bases). Looked up from germline, CDR1 is SGHDT and CDR2 is YYEEEE. The CDR3 runs 16 residues. Trimming left V 0 bases short and J 6 bases short, with 15 bases between. CDR3 bases: TGTGCCAGCAGCTTGGCTGGACTACCCCTCGCCGGGGAGCTGTTTTTT. Protein: CASSLAGLPLAGELFF.

This chain uses TRBV29-1 with TRBJ2-1; D possibly corresponds to TRBD1 (5 bases). The CDR3 length is 14 residues. V dropped 3 bases and J dropped 8 bases, with 17 bases sitting between them. Germline V lookup: CDR1 SQVTM, CDR2 ANQGSEA. The CDR3 coding sequence is TGCAGCGTTGATTGGGGCACCGGGCACGATGAGCAGTTCTTC. It codes for CSVDWGTGHDEQFF.

The chain is built from TRBV27 and TRBJ2-3; 12 positions match TRBD2. CDR1 MNHEY and CDR2 SMNVEV come from the germline V gene (reference sequence). The CDR3 contains 16 residues. The J segment lost 4 bases and the V segment lost 0 bases, leaving 2 bases of the junction unmatched. CDR3 amino acids: CASSLSLAGGSDTQYF. Written as DNA, the CDR3 is TGTGCCAGCAGTTTATCTCTAGCGGGGGGGTCAGATACGCAGTATTTT.